This T cell receptor (beta chain) was profiled in a study of cytomegalovirus exposure and HLA in healthy donors. Study outcomes and limitations: The sole available immune exposure information was CMV serostatus. According to the study, roughly 160 TCR beta chains were cytomegalovirus-associated. Being productive about 87% or about 30% of the time was typical of most TCR beta V segments in an earlier analysis. Cytomegalovirus status, reportedly, was diagnosed with high specificity and sensitivity by the classifier.

The PCR employed 60 Vbeta primers together with 13 Jbeta primers. The data were produced by immunoSEQ multiplex PCR, yet TCRdb's version contains in-frame clones alone and is incomplete. The sample has 85,000 to 130,000 clones; more than 65% are singletons. Regarding this clone: What it binds is unknown.

Germline CDR1 reads GTSNPN; CDR2 reads SVGIG (reference sequence). The CDR3 sequence is 15 residues long. The J segment lost 1 base and the V segment lost 3 bases, leaving 5 bases of the junction unmatched. V and J are TRBV30 and TRBJ2-3; 9 bases fit TRBD2. This receptor was identified in a woman aged 50 to 65 in good health and CMV-seropositive. The sequenced sample consisted of PBMCs. The CDR3 region is CAWRVAGARTDTQYF. As DNA, the CDR3 is TGTGCCTGGAGGGTAGCGGGGGCCCGCACAGATACGCAGTATTTT.